This T cell receptor beta chain was documented in a study of cytomegalovirus exposure and HLA in healthy donors (dated by TCRdb to the late 2010s). Turning to the overall study: According to an earlier analysis of 550 to 700 of the donors, about 190 million T cells yielded 117 million unique TCR beta sequences and more than 250 Gb of sequence data. In addition to the first cohort of 666 subjects, a separate validation cohort of approximately 120 different subjects was used. Donor age, sex, ethnicity and CMV serostatus were collected together with the repertoire data. All discovery cohort repertoires had been generated using a single sequencing platform. On average, roughly 240,000 unique TCR beta nucleotide sequences were sequenced per donor among several hundred genotyped donors of the cohort, with about 17% of those sequences being non-productive. An early release covering just under 650 HLA-typed donors comprised around 300 gigabases of sequencing data and around 80 million unique TCR sequences. Rather than using new phenotypic data, the later analysis identified candidate immune exposures from TCR beta sequences and from how often those sequences occurred across donors. HLA typing included class I and class II loci at four-digit resolution. Using immunosequencing, the study profiled T cell repertoires from fewer than 850 subjects and related those repertoires to cytomegalovirus serostatus. To predict cytomegalovirus infection status, the study combined high-throughput TCR immunosequencing, statistical association of individual TCRs with disease status, and machine learning. In a later genetic analysis, genome-wide SNP genotypes for about 65% of the roughly 700 donors were used, and that subset was treated as a discovery cohort. The genetic ancestry cluster associated with self-reported Caucasian donors included 81% of the roughly 400 genotyped donors. To decide whether each TCR beta V gene segment behaved as functional or pseudogenic, an earlier analysis of 587 of the donors relied on high-throughput TCR beta sequencing. Because of strong linkage in the cohort, roughly five DR-DQ haplotypes were treated as single units for association and clustering. A later analysis re-examined previously published TCR beta repertoires from 500 to 700 donors and added high-resolution HLA genotyping to investigate patterns of TCR occurrence. The aim of the study was to test whether cataloging public T cell receptors could identify signatures of past pathogen exposure. The number of donors typed differed by locus, with about 620-630 for A, B, C, DRB1 and DQB1, about 500 for DQA1, nearly 610 for DPA1, and roughly 450 for DPB1. Study-level results and caveats: Because some donors lacked HLA typing at each locus, the association tests relied only on the typed subset. Because counts were too low, around 17 rarely observed V segments, including chromosome 9 orphons, were left out of the earlier analysis of about 620 of the donors. At a false discovery rate of 0.05, a later analysis linked 15,000 to 20,000 TCR beta sequences to specific HLA alleles. Broadly in line with IMGT annotations, most TCR beta V segments showed up in productive rearrangements about 87% or about 30% of the time in an earlier analysis of under 700 of the donors. Assigning TCR associations to individual alleles was difficult when HLA alleles, especially DR and DQ, strongly co-occurred. Presence/absence analyses assumed roughly uniform sequencing depth across donors, an assumption that may not hold. A further reported finding was that TCR beta sequences accurately predicted the HLA-A and HLA-B alleles for most subjects in the first cohort. In vitro tests confirmed that a few of the cytomegalovirus-associated TCR beta chains recognize cytomegalovirus antigens. According to a later analysis, parvovirus B19, influenza, CMV and Epstein-Barr virus appeared linked to several top co-occurrence clusters. It was suggested by the authors that the approach could potentially be generalized to other disease states and immunological phenotypes. Most CMV-associated TCR beta chains appeared to be HLA-restricted in a later analysis, and the HLA associations seemed to be driven largely by CMV exposure. Most TCR sequences were observed very rarely across donors, whereas some public TCRs were present in many individuals. In a later analysis, HLA-associated TCR beta chains showed more clonal expansion and lower generation probabilities than non-associated chains that were equally common. In a later analysis, TCR association rates were found to vary across HLA loci, with the most associated TCRs seen for DRB1 alleles and the fewest for HLA-C alleles. The study listed approximately 150 TCR beta chains as associated with cytomegalovirus. An association between a missense DCLRE1C variant and V-gene and J-gene trimming of TCR beta chains was found in a later genetic analysis and replicated in an independent cohort. Immune exposure information for the cohort was limited to CMV serostatus. Cytomegalovirus status was reported to be diagnosed by the classifier with high specificity and sensitivity in both the original and validation cohorts. The sequencing pipeline was judged likely to have produced a cluster of highly shared sequence variants as a technical artifact. The 87-base-pair reads could not distinguish some IMGT-functional V segments, including TRBV6-2 and TRBV6-3, so those segments were excluded. Compared with the approximately 720-donor mean, donors in an Asian-associated ancestry cluster had fewer N-insertions in productive TCRs, according to a later genetic analysis. Correlated functional status among segregating V segments might be attributable to linkage disequilibrium, but an unknown experimental factor could not be ruled out. In this cohort, only TCR beta chains were sequenced, and detectable features were limited by the absence of alpha or paired-chain data.

As concerns this clone: It has no known antigen specificity. One base away there is no much larger clone; base qualities are not given.

In total, roughly 710 healthy bone marrow donors made up the cohort. All cohort members were sampled while nominally healthy, although unrecorded immune exposures were likely present. The donor tested CMV seronegative and was one of the 352 seronegative cohort members. A peripheral blood sample was provided by each donor, and peripheral blood mononuclear cells were used for TCR beta sequencing. The Qiagen DNeasy Blood Extraction Kit was used to extract genomic DNA from the blood cell samples. The CDR3 runs 15 residues from the cysteine to the phenylalanine. Here the CDR3 DNA is all that survives: 45 bases in frame from base 1. Sequences SGHDN (CDR1) and FVKESK (CDR2) are obtained from the germline V gene. For this chain, trimming is 1 base at the V end and 7 bases at the J end, and the number of junction bases without a gene match is 7. Receptor amplification or capture employed the immunoSEQ multiplex PCR assay. For the multiplex PCR, a mixture combining 60 forward primers for TCR Vbeta segments and 13 reverse primers for TCR Jbeta segments was used. The CDR3 region of rearranged TCR beta genes was amplified from genomic DNA by a multiplex PCR assay. On the Illumina HiSeq System, the amplified TCR beta libraries were sequenced as 87-base-pair reads. As for how the authors treated the data: A later analysis counted some 80 million unique TCR beta chains across the 690 or so repertoires, and some 11 million of these chains were shared by at least two donors. To remove PCR and sequencing errors, raw reads were error-corrected and collapsed into unique sequences using a nearest-neighbor algorithm that merged closely related sequences. Alignment of CDR3 sequences to IMGT reference sequences was used to assign V, D and J gene segments. For a sequence to be retained, a match of at least six nucleotides to both a V gene segment and a J gene segment was required. Rearrangements were called productive when the CDR3 lacked stop codons and stayed in frame with V and J; all others were non-productive. CDR3 was defined by IMGT convention, running from the second conserved V-encoded cysteine to the conserved J-encoded phenylalanine. The earlier analysis of about 560 of the donors excluded any sequence lacking an unambiguous match to a single V gene segment. An earlier analysis of a few hundred of the donors classified V segments as functional when productive rearrangements were above 56.7% and as segregating when the standard deviation between donors was above 5%. To diagnose cytomegalovirus status from the catalog of TCR beta chain sequences, a statistical classification framework was built. A later analysis assigned V and J genes by comparing TCR nucleotide sequences with IMGT/GENE-DB human TR gene sequences. The TCRdist pipeline was used in a later analysis to assign CDR3 sequences and most-parsimonious VDJ recombination scenarios. A later analysis defined each TCR beta chain by its CDR3 amino acid sequence plus V-gene family, and excluded reads lacking a unique V-gene family. As a way to deal with suspected cross-contamination and a sequencing artifact, a later analysis dropped approximately 570 nucleotide sequences that were highly shared and had low generation probability. For each public chain, a later analysis derived a clonal expansion index from normalized ranks of inferred template counts within each repertoire. Generation probabilities in a later analysis came from a VDJ recombination model fitted to out-of-frame rearrangements, and those results were checked against IGoR. A later analysis scored TCR-TCR, TCR-HLA and TCR-CMV co-occurrence with hypergeometric tests, applying a repertoire-size bias correction to TCR pairs. A later analysis estimated false discovery rates by permuting HLA or CMV assignments 20 times. A later analysis grouped co-occurring TCRs with DBSCAN, adding TCRdist sequence similarity when clustering within HLA-allele-positive subsets. Co-occurrence clustering excluded repertoires with fewer than 30,000 or more than 120,000 public chains, plus five with anomalous nucleotide sharing. TCRdb took over this immuneACCESS table, retaining in-frame rearrangements with V and J assigned. Such tables are incomplete; in checked studies, under half of the missing clones stem from an unresolved V gene, and the remainder is unexplained. Clonal size and the V and J genes are those of that table, whereas D and trimming came from the DNA. The sample table shows 100,000 to 150,000 clones, and around 8.5% are seen once. The ten largest make up about 5.5% of the sample.

This TCR was sampled from a man aged 35-49 years in good health and CMV-seronegative. The rearranged chain carries TRBV14 and TRBJ2-1, with 7 junctional bases fitting TRBD2. The sample comprised PBMCs. The encoded CDR3 is CASSQVGGWLNEQFF. The DNA is TGTGCCAGCAGCCAAGTGGGGGGGTGGTTGAATGAGCAGTTCTTC. Outside the CDR3, residues come from the reference TRBV14 and TRBJ2-1 proteins, so the full variable domain is: EAGVTQFPSHSVIEKGQTVTLRCDPISGHDNLYWYRRVMGKEIKFLLHFVKESKQDESGMPNNRFLAERTGGTYSTLKVQPAELEDSGVYFCASSQVGGWLNEQFFGPGTRLTVL.